Listed below are T cell receptor beta chains from one sample, sequenced in a study of OX40 agonist ivuxolimab in advanced cancers. Clones were read by immunoSEQ multiplex PCR, and TCRdb kept only the in-frame ones, dropping some. Of 17,000 or so clones in the sample, less than 75% were seen once. Sequenced here: CD4+ or CD8+ T cells sorted from blood, sampled in a trial of the OX40 agonist ivuxolimab. The receptors were gathered from an adult with an advanced solid tumor such as melanoma, head and neck, liver or kidney cancer. Each CDR3 is given with its conserved first and last residue. The D gene is left open where the match is weak. Clone sizes are given selectively: once, few, many, or a class where the clone is expanded.

TRBJ2-1 | TRBD2 | TRBV2 | - | 16 | CASSGITSGSYNEQFF | TGTGCCAGCAGTGGGATAACTAGCGGGTCCTACAATGAGCAGTTCTTC
TRBJ2-7 | TRBD2 | TRBV7-9 | once | 16 | CASSLDIGRASYEQYF | TGTGCCAGCAGCTTAGATATCGGGAGGGCCTCCTACGAGCAGTACTTC
TRBJ2-7 | TRBD2 | TRBV4-2 | - | 17 | CASSQDRAGGPPYEQYF | TGTGCCAGCAGCCAAGATCGTGCGGGAGGACCCCCCTACGAGCAGTACTTC
TRBJ2-7 | TRBD2 | TRBV30 | - | 15 | CAWTPMIAGSYEQYF | TGTGCCTGGACCCCGATGATAGCGGGATCCTACGAGCAGTACTTC
TRBJ2-1 | - | TRBV14 | - | 13 | CASSDRTYNEQFF | TGTGCCAGCAGCGACCGGACCTACAATGAGCAGTTCTTC
TRBJ2-5 | TRBD2 | TRBV2 | - | 16 | CASSPPSAGDWETQYF | TGTGCCAGCAGCCCCCCTTCAGCGGGAGACTGGGAGACCCAGTACTTC
TRBJ2-7 | TRBD1 | TRBV28 | - | 16 | CASSFNPTGGDYEQYF | TGTGCCAGCAGTTTTAATCCGACAGGGGGTGACTACGAGCAGTACTTC
TRBJ2-1 | - | TRBV5-1 | - | 15 | CASSLDAAFYNEQFF | TGCGCCAGCAGCTTGGACGCGGCCTTCTACAATGAGCAGTTCTTC
TRBJ2-1 | TRBD1 | TRBV15 | - | 16 | CATSRETGTGGNEQFF | TGTGCCACCAGCAGAGAGACCGGGACAGGGGGCAATGAGCAGTTCTTC
TRBJ2-7 | - | TRBV11-2 | few | 14 | CASSLGTGSTEQYF | TGTGCCAGCAGCTTAGGGACGGGATCTACGGAGCAGTACTTC
TRBJ2-2 | - | TRBV2 | - | 15 | CASSDWRGTTGELFF | TGTGCCAGCAGTGATTGGAGGGGAACCACCGGGGAGCTGTTTTTT
TRBJ1-1 | TRBD1 | TRBV27 | - | 15 | CASSLYPGGGTEAFF | TGTGCCAGCAGTTTATACCCAGGGGGGGGCACTGAAGCTTTCTTT
TRBJ2-7 | - | TRBV19 | - | 12 | CASADRFYEQYF | TGTGCCAGCGCAGACCGATTCTACGAGCAGTACTTC
TRBJ1-2 | - | TRBV25-1 | - | 13 | CASSEYLSTGYTF | TGTGCCAGCAGTGAATATCTAAGCACTGGCTACACCTTC
TRBJ2-1 | TRBD2 | TRBV6-1 | - | 16 | CASSERLAGALNEQFF | TGTGCCAGCAGTGAGCGACTAGCGGGCGCCCTCAATGAGCAGTTCTTC
TRBJ2-1 | - | TRBV19 | many | 15 | CASMESVDPYNEQFF | TGTGCCAGTATGGAGTCAGTGGACCCCTACAATGAGCAGTTCTTC
TRBJ2-7 | - | TRBV19 | few | 15 | CASSNGWDGTYEQYF | TGTGCCAGTAGTAATGGATGGGACGGAACCTACGAGCAGTACTTC
TRBJ2-4 | - | TRBV27 | - | 14 | CASSQRGVYGIQYF | TGTGCCAGCAGTCAAAGGGGCGTTTACGGCATTCAGTACTTC
TRBJ2-1 | TRBD2 | TRBV28 | - | 14 | CASNLAGEYNEQFF | TGTGCCAGCAACCTAGCGGGGGAGTACAATGAGCAGTTCTTC
TRBJ2-3 | TRBD2 | TRBV19 | - | 14 | CASSGLAGTDTQYF | TGTGCCAGTAGTGGACTAGCGGGCACAGATACGCAGTATTTT
TRBJ2-2 | - | TRBV4-2 | - | 15 | CASSRGALNTGELFF | TGTGCCAGCAGCAGGGGGGCCCTCAACACCGGGGAGCTGTTTTTT
TRBJ2-7 | - | TRBV5-1 | medium-sized | 15 | CASSLRRSRDYEQYF | TGCGCCAGCAGCTTGAGGAGATCGCGGGATTACGAGCAGTACTTC
TRBJ2-7 | TRBD1 | TRBV7-9 | - | 15 | CASSSGQGGPYEQYF | TGTGCCAGCAGTTCCGGACAGGGGGGGCCCTACGAGCAGTACTTC
TRBJ1-4 | - | TRBV27 | - | 14 | CASSLRTYNEKLFF | TGTGCCAGCAGTTTGAGGACGTATAATGAAAAACTGTTTTTT
TRBJ2-1 | TRBD2 | TRBV5-1 | - | 16 | CASSDSPGTSMNEQFF | TGCGCCAGCAGCGATTCCCCCGGGACTAGCATGAATGAGCAGTTCTTC
TRBJ2-3 | TRBD2 | TRBV6-4 | - | 13 | CASSTSDTDTQYF | TGTGCCAGCAGCACTAGCGACACAGATACGCAGTATTTT
TRBJ2-3 | - | TRBV11-2 | few | 12 | CASSFAGDTQYF | TGTGCCAGCAGCTTTGCCGGTGATACGCAGTATTTT
TRBJ2-1 | - | TRBV29-1 | - | 11 | CSVTADNEQFF | TGCAGCGTTACAGCGGACAATGAGCAGTTCTTC
TRBJ2-1 | - | TRBV7-9 | - | 14 | CASSPLAPGNEQFF | TGTGCCAGCAGCCCACTGGCCCCGGGTAATGAGCAGTTCTTC
TRBJ2-1 | - | TRBV4-1 | - | 13 | CASSPPSVNEQFF | TGCGCCAGCAGCCCCCCTAGCGTAAATGAGCAGTTCTTC
TRBJ2-1 | - | TRBV19 | - | 15 | CASTPPEASYNEQFF | TGTGCCAGTACCCCTCCGGAGGCTAGCTACAATGAGCAGTTCTTC
TRBJ2-7 | TRBD2 | TRBV9 | medium-sized | 16 | CASSPKVAGFTYEQYF | TGTGCCAGCAGCCCCAAAGTAGCGGGTTTTACCTACGAGCAGTACTTC
TRBJ2-7 | - | TRBV4-1 | medium-sized | 16 | CASSQESGTENYEQYF | TGCGCCAGCAGCCAAGAGAGCGGGACAGAAAACTACGAGCAGTACTTC
TRBJ1-1 | - | TRBV6-6 | - | 14 | CASSYAGLNTEAFF | TGTGCCAGCAGTTACGCAGGTCTGAACACTGAAGCTTTCTTT
TRBJ2-3 | TRBD2 | TRBV2 | - | 18 | CASSGSAGVLVGTDTQYF | TGTGCCAGCAGTGGATCTGCGGGAGTTCTTGTCGGCACAGATACGCAGTATTTT
TRBJ2-1 | - | TRBV6-6 | - | 16 | CASSYSLAGPYNEQFF | TGTGCCAGCAGTTACTCGCTGGCAGGTCCCTACAATGAGCAGTTCTTC
TRBJ2-1 | - | TRBV7-9 | - | 14 | CATSGGGAHNEQFF | TGTGCCACCTCTGGAGGGGGTGCCCACAATGAGCAGTTCTTC
TRBJ2-5 | - | TRBV4-1 | - | 14 | CASSQAFVDETQYF | TGCGCCAGCAGCCAAGCGTTCGTAGACGAGACCCAGTACTTC
TRBJ1-5 | - | TRBV21-1 | - | 14 | CASSNGGAGRPQHF | TGTGCCAGCAGCAACGGGGGGGCGGGTCGGCCCCAGCATTTT
TRBJ2-5 | - | TRBV27 | - | 14 | CASSPSDSQETQYF | TGTGCCAGCAGCCCCTCGGACAGTCAAGAGACCCAGTACTTC
TRBJ2-1 | TRBD1 | TRBV28 | few | 14 | CASSLTGAVNEQFF | TGTGCCAGCAGTTTGACAGGGGCGGTCAATGAGCAGTTCTTC
TRBJ2-1 | TRBD2 | TRBV28 | - | 22 | CASSFPRGGLASSWSSYNEQFF | TGTGCCAGCAGTTTTCCCCGAGGGGGACTAGCTTCAAGTTGGAGCTCCTACAATGAGCAGTTCTTC
TRBJ2-7 | - | TRBV10-3 | - | 11 | CAISDSVEQYF | TGTGCCATCAGTGACAGTGTAGAGCAGTACTTC
TRBJ2-1 | - | TRBV5-6 | medium-sized | 15 | CASSKDPGSYNEQFF | TGTGCCAGCAGTAAAGACCCTGGCTCCTACAATGAGCAGTTCTTC
TRBJ2-1 | TRBD2 | TRBV11-2 | - | 15 | CASSLVAGPYNEQFF | TGTGCCAGCAGCTTAGTAGCGGGACCCTACAATGAGCAGTTCTTC
TRBJ2-7 | TRBD1 | TRBV6-5 | hyperexpanded | 15 | CASSSGQGGPYEQYF | TGTGCCAGCAGTTCCGGACAGGGGGGGCCCTACGAGCAGTACTTC
TRBJ2-1 | TRBD2 | TRBV7-9 | once | 14 | CASSRGAGGNEQFF | TGTGCCAGCAGCCGTGGAGCGGGAGGCAATGAGCAGTTCTTC
TRBJ1-1 | - | TRBV5-5 | - | 15 | CASSPYREGRTEAFF | TGTGCCAGCAGCCCCTACAGGGAGGGAAGGACTGAAGCTTTCTTT
TRBJ2-1 | TRBD2 | TRBV7-9 | - | 14 | CASRHLSGTNEQFF | TGTGCCAGCAGACACCTTAGCGGGACGAATGAGCAGTTCTTC
TRBJ2-7 | - | TRBV5-1 | - | 15 | CASSLAVGLSYEQYF | TGCGCCAGCAGCTTGGCCGTAGGCTTATCCTACGAGCAGTACTTC
TRBJ2-1 | TRBD2 | TRBV4-3 | large | 16 | CASSQGLAGDYNEQFF | TGCGCCAGCAGCCAAGGACTAGCGGGAGATTACAATGAGCAGTTCTTC
TRBJ2-7 | TRBD2 | TRBV27 | - | 15 | CASTLGTSGKAVQYF | TGTGCCAGCACCCTCGGGACTAGCGGGAAAGCCGTGCAGTACTTC